The entry that follows covers one T cell receptor beta chain sequence. Antigen: not known. This entry comes from a study of T cell responses to AZD1222 COVID-19 vaccine. Whole-study findings and limits: Just a handful of people given AZD1222 tested seropositive at baseline.

The V and J ends lost 0 bases and 0 bases, in that order; junction bases with no gene match: 3. The germline CDR1 and CDR2 sequences are SGHDT and YYEEEE. The CDR3 spans 16 residues. Profiling relied on immunoSEQ multiplex PCR, and the TCRdb table lists in-frame clones only, not all of them. The sample consists of approximately 60,000 clones, around 75% of them appearing once. The sequencing used peripheral blood, collected on day 0 of AZD1222 vaccination. The rearrangement uses TRBV5-6 and TRBJ1-3; TRBD1 aligns across 7 bases. This receptor was identified in an adult in good health. CDR3 coding DNA: TGTGCCAGCAGCTTGGAAGGGGGCTACTCTGGAAACACCATATATTTT. It is translated as CASSLEGGYSGNTIYF.